This TCR beta chain was identified in a study of T cell repertoires in cytomegalovirus infection. Overall study: CMV epitopes in the study were HLA-C-restricted (recently identified) and HLA-B-restricted (well studied). Public TCR beta signature analysis indicated the presence of both CMV infection and matching HLA type. Regarding the study as a whole: Summed public TCR beta family frequency identified CMV carriers bearing the relevant HLA.

With regard to this clonotype: The antigen remains undetermined.

TCRdb re-called the reads through MiXCR, storing one row per CDR3 protein. This sample has 600,000 to 700,000 distinct CDR3 sequences, with around 35% found just once. The CDR3 covers 16 residues. Trimming removed 7 bases at V and 5 bases at J, with 22 bases between. The V gene's germline CDR1 is SGHVS and CDR2 FNYEAQ. The sample here was cultured PBMCs, taken from culture after CMV antigen stimulation. This clonotype was obtained from a human donor in good health (CMV status not recorded). Some clones in this sample may be carry-over from other donors' samples. V usage is TRBV7-6 and J usage is TRBJ2-3, with D possibly TRBD2 on 7 matching bases. CDR3 sequence: CASTPQRGGRGDTQYF. As DNA, the CDR3 is TGTGCCAGCACCCCCCAAAGGGGGGGCCGGGGAGATACGCAGTATTTT.